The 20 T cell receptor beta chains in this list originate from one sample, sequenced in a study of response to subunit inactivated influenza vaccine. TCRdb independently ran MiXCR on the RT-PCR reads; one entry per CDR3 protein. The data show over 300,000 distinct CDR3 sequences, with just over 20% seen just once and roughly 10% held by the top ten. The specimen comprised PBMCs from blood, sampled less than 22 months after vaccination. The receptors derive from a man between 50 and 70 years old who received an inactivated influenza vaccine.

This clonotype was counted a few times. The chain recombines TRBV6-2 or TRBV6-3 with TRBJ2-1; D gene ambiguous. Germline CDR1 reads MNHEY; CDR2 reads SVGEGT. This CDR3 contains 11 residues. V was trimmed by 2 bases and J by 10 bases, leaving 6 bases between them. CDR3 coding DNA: TGTGCCAGCAGTTACCTCAAGGAGCAGTTCTTC. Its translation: CASSYLKEQFF.

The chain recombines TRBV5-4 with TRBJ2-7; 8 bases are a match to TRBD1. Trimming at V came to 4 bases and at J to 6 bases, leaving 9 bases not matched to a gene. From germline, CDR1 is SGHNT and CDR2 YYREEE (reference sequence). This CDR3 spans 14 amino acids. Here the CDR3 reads CASSVGQGKGEQYF. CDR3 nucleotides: TGTGCCAGCAGCGTAGGACAGGGTAAGGGCGAGCAGTACTTC.

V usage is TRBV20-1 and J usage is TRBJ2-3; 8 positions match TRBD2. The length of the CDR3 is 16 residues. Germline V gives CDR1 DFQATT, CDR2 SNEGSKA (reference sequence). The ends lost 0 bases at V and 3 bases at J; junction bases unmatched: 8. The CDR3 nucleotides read TGCAGTGCTAGAGACCTACCGGCGGGAGGAACAGATACGCAGTATTTT. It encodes CSARDLPAGGTDTQYF.

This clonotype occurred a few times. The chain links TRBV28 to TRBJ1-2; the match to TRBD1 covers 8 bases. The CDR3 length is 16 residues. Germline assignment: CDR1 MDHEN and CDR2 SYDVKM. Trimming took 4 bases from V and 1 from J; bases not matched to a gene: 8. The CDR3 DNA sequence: TGTGCCAGCAGTTCCCGGGACAGGTCAAATAACTATGGCTACACCTTC. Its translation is CASSSRDRSNNYGYTF.

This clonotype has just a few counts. The CDR3: CASSQDRSPTNEKLFF. For the CDR3, the DNA is TGTGCCAGCAGCCAAGATCGTTCCCCTACTAATGAAAAACTGTTTTTT. The J gene is TRBJ1-4, the V gene TRBV3-1; unclear D gene. This CDR3 is built from 16 residues. Germline CDR1 is LGHDT and CDR2 is YNNKEL (reference sequence). Trimming left V 0 bases short and J 2 bases short, with 10 bases between.

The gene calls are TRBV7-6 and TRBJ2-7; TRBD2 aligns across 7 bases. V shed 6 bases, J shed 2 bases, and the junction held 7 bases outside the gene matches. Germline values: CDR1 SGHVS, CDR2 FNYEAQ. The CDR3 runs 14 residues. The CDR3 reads CASSPLADPYEQYF. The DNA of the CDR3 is TGTGCCAGCAGTCCTCTAGCGGATCCCTACGAGCAGTACTTC.

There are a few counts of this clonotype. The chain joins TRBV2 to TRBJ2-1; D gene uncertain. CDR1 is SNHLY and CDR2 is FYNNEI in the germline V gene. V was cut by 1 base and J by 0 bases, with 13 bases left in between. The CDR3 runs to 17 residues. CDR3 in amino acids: CASSEGRLLSSYNEQFF. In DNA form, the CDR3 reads TGTGCCAGCAGTGAAGGCCGACTGCTGAGCTCCTACAATGAGCAGTTCTTC. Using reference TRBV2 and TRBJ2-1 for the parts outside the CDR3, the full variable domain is EPEVTQTPSHQVTQMGQEVILRCVPISNHLYFYWYRQILGQKVEFLVSFYNNEISEKSEIFDDQFSVERPDGSNFTLKIRSTKLEDSAMYFCASSEGRLLSSYNEQFFGPGTRLTVL.

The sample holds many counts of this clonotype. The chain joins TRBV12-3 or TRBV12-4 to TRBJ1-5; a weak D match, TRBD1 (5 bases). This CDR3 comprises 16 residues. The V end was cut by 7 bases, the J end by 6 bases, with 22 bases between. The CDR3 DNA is TGTGCCAGCACTCTAATTGTAGGGGCTGTTGTTCAGCCCCAGCATTTT. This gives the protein CASTLIVGAVVQPQHF.

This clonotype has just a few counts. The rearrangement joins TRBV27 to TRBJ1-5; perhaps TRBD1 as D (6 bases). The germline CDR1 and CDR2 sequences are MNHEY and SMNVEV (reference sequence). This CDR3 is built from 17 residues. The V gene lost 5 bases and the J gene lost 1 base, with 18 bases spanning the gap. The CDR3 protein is CASSPRFIRGSNQPQHF. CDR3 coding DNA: TGTGCCAGCAGTCCAAGGTTCATCAGGGGAAGCAATCAGCCCCAGCATTTT.

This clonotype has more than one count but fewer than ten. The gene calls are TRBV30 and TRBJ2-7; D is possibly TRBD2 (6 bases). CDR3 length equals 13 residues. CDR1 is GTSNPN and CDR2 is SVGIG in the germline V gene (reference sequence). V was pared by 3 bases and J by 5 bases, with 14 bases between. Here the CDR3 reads CAWSVGGEHEQYF. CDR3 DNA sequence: TGTGCCTGGAGCGTAGGAGGGGAACACGAGCAGTACTTC.

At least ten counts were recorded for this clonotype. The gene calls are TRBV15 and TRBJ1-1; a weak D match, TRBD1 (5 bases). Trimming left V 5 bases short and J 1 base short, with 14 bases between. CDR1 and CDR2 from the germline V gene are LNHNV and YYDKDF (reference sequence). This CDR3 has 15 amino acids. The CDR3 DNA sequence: TGTGCCACCAGCCCCTCAAGGGGATGGAACACTGAAGCTTTCTTT. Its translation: CATSPSRGWNTEAFF.

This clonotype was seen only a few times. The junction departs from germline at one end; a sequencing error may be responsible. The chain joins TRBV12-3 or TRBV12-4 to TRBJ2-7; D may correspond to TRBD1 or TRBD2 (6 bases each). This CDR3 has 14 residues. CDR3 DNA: TGTGCCAGGAGTTATCGGGGGCACTCCTACGAGCAGTACTTC. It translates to CARSYRGHSYEQYF.

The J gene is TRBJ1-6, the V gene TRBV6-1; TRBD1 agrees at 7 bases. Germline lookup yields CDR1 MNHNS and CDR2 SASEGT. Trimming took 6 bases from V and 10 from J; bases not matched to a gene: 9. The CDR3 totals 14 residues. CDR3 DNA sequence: TGTGCCAGCAGCTCCGGACAGGCCAGGTCACCCCTCCACTTT. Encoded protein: CASSSGQARSPLHF.

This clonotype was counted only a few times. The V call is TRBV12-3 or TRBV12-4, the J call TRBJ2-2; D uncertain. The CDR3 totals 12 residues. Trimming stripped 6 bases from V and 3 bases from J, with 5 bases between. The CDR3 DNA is TGTGCCAGCAGCCTTCACACCGGGGAGCTGTTTTTT. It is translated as CASSLHTGELFF.

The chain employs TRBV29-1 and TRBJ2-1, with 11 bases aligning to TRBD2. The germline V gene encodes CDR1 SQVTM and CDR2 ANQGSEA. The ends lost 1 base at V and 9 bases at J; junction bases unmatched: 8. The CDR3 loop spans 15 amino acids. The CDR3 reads CSVEGLAGGGGEQFF. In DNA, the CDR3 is TGCAGCGTTGAAGGGCTAGCGGGAGGAGGTGGTGAGCAGTTCTTC.

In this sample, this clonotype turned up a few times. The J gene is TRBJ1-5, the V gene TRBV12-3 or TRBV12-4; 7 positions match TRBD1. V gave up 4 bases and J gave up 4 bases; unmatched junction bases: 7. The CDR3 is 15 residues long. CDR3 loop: CASSSSDRDNQPQHF. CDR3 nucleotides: TGTGCCAGCAGTTCGAGCGACAGGGATAATCAGCCCCAGCATTTT.

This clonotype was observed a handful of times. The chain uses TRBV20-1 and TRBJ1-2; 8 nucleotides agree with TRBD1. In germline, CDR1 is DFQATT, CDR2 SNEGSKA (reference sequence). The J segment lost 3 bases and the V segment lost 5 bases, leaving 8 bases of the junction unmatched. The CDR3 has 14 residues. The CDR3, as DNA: TGCAGTGCTTCCCGACAGGGGCCGTACTATGGCTACACCTTC. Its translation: CSASRQGPYYGYTF.

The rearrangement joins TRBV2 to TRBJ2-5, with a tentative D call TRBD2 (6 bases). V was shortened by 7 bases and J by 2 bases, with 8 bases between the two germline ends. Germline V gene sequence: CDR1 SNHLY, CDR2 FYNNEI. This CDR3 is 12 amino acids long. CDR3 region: CASNAGQETQYF. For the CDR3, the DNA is TGTGCCAGCAATGCGGGGCAAGAGACCCAGTACTTC. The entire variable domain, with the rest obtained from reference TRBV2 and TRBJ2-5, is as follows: EPEVTQTPSHQVTQMGQEVILRCVPISNHLYFYWYRQILGQKVEFLVSFYNNEISEKSEIFDDQFSVERPDGSNFTLKIRSTKLEDSAMYFCASNAGQETQYFGPGTRLLVL.

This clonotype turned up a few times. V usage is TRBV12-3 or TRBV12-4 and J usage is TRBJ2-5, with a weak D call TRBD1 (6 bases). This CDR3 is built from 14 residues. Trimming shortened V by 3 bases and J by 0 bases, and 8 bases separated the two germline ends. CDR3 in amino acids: CASSFQGYQETQYF. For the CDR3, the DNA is TGTGCCAGCAGTTTCCAGGGGTACCAAGAGACCCAGTACTTC.

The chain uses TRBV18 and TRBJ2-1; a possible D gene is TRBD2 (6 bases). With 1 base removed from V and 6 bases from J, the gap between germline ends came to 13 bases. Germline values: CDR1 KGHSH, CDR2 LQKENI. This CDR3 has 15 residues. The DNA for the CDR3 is TGTGCCAGCTCACCACGGGACGGGAGAGGCAATGAGCAGTTCTTC. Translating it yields CASSPRDGRGNEQFF.